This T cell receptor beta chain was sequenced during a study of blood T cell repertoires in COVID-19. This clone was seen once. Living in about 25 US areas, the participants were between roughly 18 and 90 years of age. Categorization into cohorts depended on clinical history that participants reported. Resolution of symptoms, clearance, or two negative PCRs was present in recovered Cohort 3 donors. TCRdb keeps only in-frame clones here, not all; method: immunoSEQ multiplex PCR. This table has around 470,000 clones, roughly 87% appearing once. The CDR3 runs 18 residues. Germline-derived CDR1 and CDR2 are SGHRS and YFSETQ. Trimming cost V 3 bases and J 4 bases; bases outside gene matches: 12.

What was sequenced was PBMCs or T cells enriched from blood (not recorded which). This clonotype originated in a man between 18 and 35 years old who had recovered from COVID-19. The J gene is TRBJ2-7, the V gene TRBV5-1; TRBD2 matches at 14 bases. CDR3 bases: TGCGCCAGCAGCTGGATCCCGGGACTAGCGGGAGTTCTGTACGAGCAGTACTTC. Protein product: CASSWIPGLAGVLYEQYF.